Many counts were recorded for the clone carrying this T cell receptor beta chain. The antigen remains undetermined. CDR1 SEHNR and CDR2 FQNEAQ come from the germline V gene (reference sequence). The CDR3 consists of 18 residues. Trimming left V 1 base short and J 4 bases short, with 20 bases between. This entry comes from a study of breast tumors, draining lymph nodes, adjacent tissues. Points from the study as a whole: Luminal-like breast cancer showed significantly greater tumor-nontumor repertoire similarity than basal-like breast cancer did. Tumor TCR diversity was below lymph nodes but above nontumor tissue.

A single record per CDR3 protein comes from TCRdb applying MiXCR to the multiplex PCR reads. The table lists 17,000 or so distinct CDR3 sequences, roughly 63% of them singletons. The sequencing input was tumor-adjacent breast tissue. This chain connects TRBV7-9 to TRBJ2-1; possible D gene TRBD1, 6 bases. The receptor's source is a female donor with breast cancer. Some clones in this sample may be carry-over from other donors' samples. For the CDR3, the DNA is TGTGCCAGCAGCTTAGTGGTTGAGTTTGGGGGCGCTTACAATGAGCAGTTCTTC. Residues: CASSLVVEFGGAYNEQFF.